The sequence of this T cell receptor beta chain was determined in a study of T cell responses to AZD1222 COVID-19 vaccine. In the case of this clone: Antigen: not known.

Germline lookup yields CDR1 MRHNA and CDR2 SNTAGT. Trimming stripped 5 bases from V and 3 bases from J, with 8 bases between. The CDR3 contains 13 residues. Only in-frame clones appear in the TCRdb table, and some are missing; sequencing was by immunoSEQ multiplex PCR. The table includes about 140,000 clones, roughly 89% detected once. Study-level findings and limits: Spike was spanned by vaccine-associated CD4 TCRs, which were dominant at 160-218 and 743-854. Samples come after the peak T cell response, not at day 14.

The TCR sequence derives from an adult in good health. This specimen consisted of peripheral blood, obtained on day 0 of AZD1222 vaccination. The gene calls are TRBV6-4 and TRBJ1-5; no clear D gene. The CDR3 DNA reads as TGTGCCAGCAGTCCGGACGTCAATCAGCCCCAGCATTTT. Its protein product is CASSPDVNQPQHF.